This T cell receptor beta chain was observed in a study of CD8+ T cells in alopecia areata. Treatment specified: oral pan-JAK inhibitor, 5-10 mg twice daily. Samples from alopecia areata patients were lesional scalp punch biopsies and peripheral blood. RNA extraction was followed by reverse transcription into cDNA, which acted as the sequencing template. The method was immunoSEQ multiplex PCR; TCRdb's version includes in-frame clones alone and lacks a portion of them. This table holds 15,000 to 20,000 clones, 59% found once. Trimming shortened V by 6 bases and J by 10 bases, and 16 bases separated the two germline ends. This CDR3 is 14 amino acids long. Germline V CDR1 and CDR2: LGHNT, FRNRAP.

The receptor comes from a human donor with alopecia areata. This chain links TRBV12-5 with TRBJ1-6; D remains ambiguous. Sample: skin, taken at week 4, from a patient treated with tofacitinib. The chain's CDR3 is CASGKRPQASPLHF. The CDR3 DNA is TGTGCTAGTGGGAAAAGACCACAAGCCTCACCCCTCCACTTT.